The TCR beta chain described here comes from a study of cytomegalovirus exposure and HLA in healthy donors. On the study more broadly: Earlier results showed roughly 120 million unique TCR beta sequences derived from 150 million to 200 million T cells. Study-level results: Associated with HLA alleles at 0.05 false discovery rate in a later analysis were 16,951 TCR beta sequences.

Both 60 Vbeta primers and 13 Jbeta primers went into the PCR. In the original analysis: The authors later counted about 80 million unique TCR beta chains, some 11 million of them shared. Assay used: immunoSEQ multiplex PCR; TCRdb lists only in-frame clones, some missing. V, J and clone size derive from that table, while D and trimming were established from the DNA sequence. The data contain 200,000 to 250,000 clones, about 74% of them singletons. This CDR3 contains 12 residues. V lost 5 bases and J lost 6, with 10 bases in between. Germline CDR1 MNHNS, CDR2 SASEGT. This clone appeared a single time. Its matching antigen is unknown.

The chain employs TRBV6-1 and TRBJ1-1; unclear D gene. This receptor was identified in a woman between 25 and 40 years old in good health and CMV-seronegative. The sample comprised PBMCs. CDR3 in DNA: TGTGCCAGCAGTTATGCGCCACCTGAAGCTTTCTTT. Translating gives CASSYAPPEAFF.